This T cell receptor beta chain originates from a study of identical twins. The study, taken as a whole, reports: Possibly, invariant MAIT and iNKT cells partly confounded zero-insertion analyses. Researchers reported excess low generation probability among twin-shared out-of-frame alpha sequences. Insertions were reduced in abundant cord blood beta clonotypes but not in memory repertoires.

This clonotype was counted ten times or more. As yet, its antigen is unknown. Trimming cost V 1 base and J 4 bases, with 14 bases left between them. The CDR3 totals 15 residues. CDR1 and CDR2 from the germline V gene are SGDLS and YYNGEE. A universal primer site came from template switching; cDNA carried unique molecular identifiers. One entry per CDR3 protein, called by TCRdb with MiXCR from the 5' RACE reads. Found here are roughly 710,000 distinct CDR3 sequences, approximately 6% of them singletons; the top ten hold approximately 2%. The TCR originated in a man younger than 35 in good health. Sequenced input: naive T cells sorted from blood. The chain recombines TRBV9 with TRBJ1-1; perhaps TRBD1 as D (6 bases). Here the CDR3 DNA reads TGTGCCAGCAGCGTACAGGGGTTTGGGAGCACTGAAGCTTTCTTT. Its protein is CASSVQGFGSTEAFF.